The 27 T cell receptor beta chains in this list originate from one sample, sequenced in a study of shared T cell receptors in the human thymus. This table comes from immunoSEQ multiplex PCR, and its TCRdb copy is limited to in-frame clones, with some not included. This sample yields approximately 660,000 clones, of which around nine tenths are seen a single time; about 0.01% belongs to the top ten. This sample also belongs to another study, concerning human thymus T cells.

Source material: thymocytes. All receptors derive from a boy in the first two years of life with a congenital heart defect.

This clone showed up just once. The chain has TRBV9 and TRBJ2-1; TRBD1 agrees at 10 bases. This CDR3 comprises 16 residues. Germline V gives CDR1 SGDLS, CDR2 YYNGEE. V was clipped by 0 bases and J by 4 bases; unmatched bases: 4. The CDR3 region is CASSVVPGQGYNEQFF. The CDR3 nucleotides read TGTGCCAGCAGCGTAGTCCCGGGACAGGGGTACAATGAGCAGTTCTTC.

The chain has TRBV6-5 and TRBJ1-5; a possible D gene is TRBD1 (5 bases). In germline, CDR1 is MNHEY, CDR2 SVGAGI. V dropped 8 bases and J dropped 12 bases, with 14 bases sitting between them. The CDR3 loop spans 11 amino acids. CDR3 bases: TGTGCCAGCGGGGGGTGGGGATTCCAGCATTTT. Translation gives CASGGWGFQHF.

The V gene is TRBV4-1, the J gene TRBJ1-3; maybe TRBD1 (6 bases). This CDR3 contains 18 residues. The V gene lost 0 bases and the J gene lost 0 bases, with 15 bases spanning the gap. From germline, CDR1 is MGHRA and CDR2 YSYEKL. DNA for the CDR3: TGCGCCAGCAGCCAAGATACTCGACAGGTGGACTCTGGAAACACCATATATTTT. Its translation is CASSQDTRQVDSGNTIYF.

This clone was counted a single time. The chain combines TRBV2 with TRBJ2-7; the match to TRBD1 covers 7 bases. The CDR3 is 13 amino acids. Germline V CDR1 and CDR2: SNHLY, FYNNEI. The J segment lost 2 bases and the V segment lost 7 bases, leaving 5 bases of the junction unmatched. The CDR3 here is CASMLGQPYEQYF. CDR3 coding DNA: TGTGCCAGCATGCTGGGACAGCCCTACGAGCAGTACTTC. Together with reference TRBV2 and TRBJ2-7, the CDR3 gives the full variable domain: EPEVTQTPSHQVTQMGQEVILRCVPISNHLYFYWYRQILGQKVEFLVSFYNNEISEKSEIFDDQFSVERPDGSNFTLKIRSTKLEDSAMYFCASMLGQPYEQYFGPGTRLTVT.

This chain links TRBV5-1 with TRBJ2-1; D gene unclear. Between the trimmed V and J ends, which lost 4 bases and 5 bases, there was a span of 13 bases. This CDR3 has 14 residues. Germline CDR1 reads SGHRS; CDR2 reads YFSETQ. Here the CDR3 reads CASSVQWRNNEQFF. The CDR3 DNA follows: TGCGCCAGCAGCGTCCAATGGCGGAACAATGAGCAGTTCTTC.

The chain has TRBV10-1 and TRBJ2-2, with D possibly matching TRBD2 (6 bases). The germline V gene encodes CDR1 WNHNN and CDR2 SYGVQD (reference sequence). Deletions cut 8 bases from V and 0 bases from J, with 10 bases between. The CDR3 has 14 amino acids. The CDR3 nucleotides are TGCGCCAGCTCGGGAGCCGCGAACACCGGGGAGCTGTTTTTT. Translating it yields CASSGAANTGELFF.

The chain employs TRBV7-4 and TRBJ2-2; 12 positions match TRBD2. This CDR3 is built from 18 residues. The germline gives CDR1 SGHVT, CDR2 SQSDAQ. The trim removed 4 bases at V and 0 bases at J, leaving 6 bases unmatched. CDR3 sequence (DNA): TGTGCCAGCAGCTCCCGGACTAGCGGGATTTCGAACACCGGGGAGCTGTTTTTT. Amino acids: CASSSRTSGISNTGELFF. The entire variable domain, with the rest obtained from reference TRBV7-4 and TRBJ2-2, is as follows: GAGVSQSPRYKVAKRGRDVALRCDSISGHVTLYWYRQTLGQGSEVLTYSQSDAQRDKSGRPSGRFSAERPERSVSTLKIQRTEQGDSAVYLCASSSRTSGISNTGELFFGEGSRLTVL.

This chain joins TRBV4-3 and TRBJ2-7; possibly TRBD2 for D (7 bases). This CDR3 comprises 15 residues. V lost 4 bases, J lost 9 bases, and 22 bases lay in between. CDR1 is LGHNA, CDR2 YSLEER, per germline. The CDR3 reads CASSPGRGGGTRQYF. CDR3 in DNA: TGCGCCAGCAGCCCCGGAAGAGGGGGGGGCACTAGGCAGTACTTC.

This chain uses TRBV4-3 with TRBJ1-2; weak D call: TRBD1 (5 bases). The CDR3 totals 15 residues. Germline assignment: CDR1 LGHNA and CDR2 YSLEER. V was shortened by 0 bases and J by 2 bases, with 10 bases between the two germline ends. CDR3 DNA: TGCGCCAGCAGCCAAGATCTTACAGGAAACTATGGCTACACCTTC. Its protein is CASSQDLTGNYGYTF.

The chain employs TRBV6-6 and TRBJ1-2, with a tentative D call TRBD1 (5 bases). The ends were cut back, 5 bases at V and 0 bases at J, with 13 bases in the middle. The CDR3 extends over 15 amino acids. Germline CDR1 reads MNHNY; CDR2 reads SVGAGI (reference sequence). The CDR3 sequence is CASSPQTDPNYGYTF. The CDR3, as DNA: TGTGCCAGCAGTCCCCAGACAGACCCTAACTATGGCTACACCTTC.

The chain couples TRBV6-1 to TRBJ2-1; the match to TRBD2 covers 8 bases. Per germline, CDR1 MNHNS and CDR2 SASEGT. This CDR3 contains 15 residues. V trimming: 2 bases; J trimming: 5 bases; junction bases outside the gene matches: 5. CDR3 nucleotide sequence: TGTGCCAGCAGTGAAAGAGCGGGAGCAGACAATGAGCAGTTCTTC. It codes for CASSERAGADNEQFF.

V is TRBV2 and J is TRBJ2-7; 7 bases agree with TRBD1. Germline V CDR1 and CDR2: SNHLY, FYNNEI. This CDR3 region has 15 residues. The ends lost 3 bases at V and 2 bases at J; junction bases unmatched: 7. DNA for the CDR3: TGTGCCAGCAGTGAGACAGGGTTCACGACCTACGAGCAGTACTTC. Its protein is CASSETGFTTYEQYF.

This rearrangement joins TRBV18 to TRBJ1-3; D gene unclear. The CDR3 is 13 amino acids. Per the germline V gene, CDR1 is KGHSH and CDR2 is LQKENI. Between the trimmed V and J ends, which lost 4 bases and 8 bases, there was a span of 12 bases. Here the CDR3 reads CASSLTLRDTIYF. The CDR3 DNA reads as TGTGCCAGCTCACTGACTCTCCGCGACACCATATATTTT.

CDR3 bases: TGTGCCAGCAGCCCTACCGGGACTAGCGGGACCGGGTATCGGTATTTT. Translating gives CASSPTGTSGTGYRYF. V is TRBV9 and J is TRBJ2-3; TRBD2 matches at 13 bases. CDR3 length: 16 amino acids. Germline V gene sequence: CDR1 SGDLS, CDR2 YYNGEE. The V and J ends lost 4 bases and 14 bases, in that order; junction bases with no gene match: 16.

This chain connects TRBV27 to TRBJ2-3; 7 bases match TRBD1. The CDR3 runs 12 residues. Germline trimming cut 9 bases from V and 6 bases from J; bases unmatched to any gene: 6. Germline-derived CDR1 and CDR2 are MNHEY and SMNVEV (reference sequence). The CDR3 spells CASKDRSDTQYF. The CDR3 region has the DNA TGTGCCAGTAAGGACAGGTCCGATACGCAGTATTTT.

This clone came up a few times. The CDR3 loop reads CASRGLDNEQFF. For the CDR3, the DNA is TGTGCCAGCAGGGGGCTCGACAATGAGCAGTTCTTC. This chain joins TRBV28 and TRBJ2-1; the D gene is possibly TRBD1 (5 bases). Germline lookup yields CDR1 MDHEN and CDR2 SYDVKM. V lost 6 bases, J lost 5 bases, and 8 bases lay in between. The CDR3 runs 12 residues.

This clone has only one observation. The CDR3 spells CASSLHFLRDRVSQPQHF. The CDR3, as DNA: TGTGCCAGCAGTTTACATTTTTTGCGGGACAGGGTGTCTCAGCCCCAGCATTTT. The chain carries TRBV27 and TRBJ1-5; 9 bases match TRBD1. After removal of 2 bases from V and 6 bases from J, the junction contained 14 bases not matched to a gene. Looked up from germline, CDR1 is MNHEY and CDR2 is SMNVEV (reference sequence). The length of the CDR3 is 18 residues.

The rearrangement links TRBV5-6 to TRBJ2-1, with D possibly being TRBD1 (5 bases). CDR3 size: 14 residues. The V end lost 0 bases, the J end lost 7 bases, and 11 bases lay between the germline ends. Germline CDR1 reads SGHDT; CDR2 reads YYEEEE. The CDR3 spells CASSLGQGRNEQFF. In nucleotides, the CDR3 is TGTGCCAGCAGCTTGGGTCAGGGAAGGAATGAGCAGTTCTTC. The whole variable domain, filled in from reference TRBV5-6 and TRBJ2-1, reads DAGVTQSPTHLIKTRGQQVTLRCSPKSGHDTVSWYQQALGQGPQFIFQYYEEEERQRGNFPDRFSGHQFPNYSSELNVNALLLGDSALYLCASSLGQGRNEQFFGPGTRLTVL.

The V gene is TRBV10-1, the J gene TRBJ2-3; 10 positions match TRBD2. CDR3 length: 19 residues. With 0 bases clipped from V and 0 bases from J, the junction kept 9 bases outside the gene matches. The germline CDR1 and CDR2 sequences are WNHNN and SYGVQD (reference sequence). The CDR3 here is CASSESRPAGGSSTDTQYF. In DNA form, the CDR3 reads TGCGCCAGCAGTGAGTCGAGACCAGCGGGAGGGTCTAGCACAGATACGCAGTATTTT.

This clone was observed once. The V call is TRBV2, the J call TRBJ1-1; TRBD1 is a possible D gene (6 bases). The V end lost 6 bases, the J end lost 4 bases, and 15 bases lay between the germline ends. Germline V gene lookup returns CDR1 SNHLY and CDR2 FYNNEI. The CDR3 is 14 amino acids. The CDR3 here is CASRSESGATEAFF. The CDR3 bases are TGTGCCAGCAGGTCGGAGTCAGGGGCCACTGAAGCTTTCTTT.

The chain uses TRBV4-3 and TRBJ2-5; D perhaps matches TRBD2 (6 bases). Germline CDR1 is LGHNA and CDR2 is YSLEER. The V end was cut by 3 bases, the J end by 2 bases, with 16 bases between. The CDR3 loop spans 16 amino acids. CDR3 coding DNA: TGCGCCAGCAGCCACGATACGGTGGGGAGGCAAGAGACCCAGTACTTC. Protein product: CASSHDTVGRQETQYF.

The chain carries TRBV5-1 and TRBJ2-3, with D uncertain. The CDR3 is 15 amino acids. Trimming stripped 2 bases from V and 2 bases from J, with 12 bases between. In germline, CDR1 is SGHRS, CDR2 YFSETQ. The CDR3 nucleotides read TGCGCCAGCAGCTTATGGGCGCCTCCCACAGATACGCAGTATTTT. Its protein is CASSLWAPPTDTQYF.

V usage is TRBV10-2 and J usage is TRBJ2-6, with TRBD1 as a possible D gene (6 bases). Trimming stripped 6 bases from V and 4 bases from J, with 13 bases between. The length of the CDR3 is 15 residues. In germline, CDR1 is WSHSY, CDR2 SAAADI. The CDR3 spells CASSDRGSGANVLTF. The DNA for the CDR3 is TGCGCCAGCAGCGATAGGGGGTCCGGGGCCAACGTCCTGACTTTC.

V is TRBV5-1 and J is TRBJ2-5; weak D call: TRBD2 (5 bases). This CDR3 has 15 residues. Germline-derived CDR1 and CDR2 are SGHRS and YFSETQ. The ends were cut back, 0 bases at V and 5 bases at J, with 14 bases in the middle. Written as DNA, the CDR3 is TGCGCCAGCAGCTTGGTCGGGAATCGGATGGAGACCCAGTACTTC. This translates into CASSLVGNRMETQYF.

The V gene is TRBV14, the J gene TRBJ2-7; TRBD2 aligns across 10 bases. Looked up from germline, CDR1 is SGHDN and CDR2 is FVKESK. After removal of 1 base from V and 4 bases from J, the junction contained 7 bases not matched to a gene. CDR3 length: 16 residues. The CDR3 loop is CASSQGSGRAKYEQYF. CDR3 sequence (DNA): TGTGCCAGCAGCCAAGGGAGCGGGAGGGCGAAATACGAGCAGTACTTC.

With regard to this clone: Different DNA sequences within this sample yield the same CDR3. J is TRBJ2-5 and V is TRBV14, with D perhaps matching TRBD2 (5 bases). Trimming removed 3 bases at V and 1 base at J, with 9 bases between. Germline V gene lookup returns CDR1 SGHDN and CDR2 FVKESK. The length of the CDR3 is 14 residues. The CDR3 DNA is TGTGCCAGCAGCCAGGGAGCGACCCAAGAGACCCAGTACTTC. Translated, it gives CASSQGATQETQYF.

The gene calls are TRBV7-9 and TRBJ2-7; 7 bases align to TRBD1. The CDR3 covers 14 residues. Per germline, CDR1 SEHNR and CDR2 FQNEAQ (reference sequence). V lost 2 bases to trimming and J lost 2 bases; unmatched junction nucleotides: 3. The CDR3 DNA reads TGTGCCAGCAGCTTACCGGACAGGACCTACGAGCAGTACTTC. Protein: CASSLPDRTYEQYF.